The text below deals with one T cell receptor (beta chain). Antigen unknown. The CDR3 extends over 14 amino acids. Germline V gene data show CDR1 as MNHEY and CDR2 as SVGEGT. This specimen comes from a study of T cells expressing NK-cell markers. Study summary: Sorted CD3+CD56+NKG2C+, CD3+CD56+NKG2C- and CD3+CD56-NKG2C+ T cells supplied TCR beta repertoires.

For each CDR3 protein, TCRdb gives one entry from its re-call of the 5' RACE reads, without DNA. This listing includes some 450,000 distinct CDR3 sequences. Study conclusions and caveats: For about six donors, the dominant NKG2C+ clonotypes made up roughly 1.0-7.5% of their CD8+ T cells.

This clonotype was obtained from a woman between 18 and 69 years old in good health. The chain carries TRBV6-2 or TRBV6-3 and TRBJ1-1. Sequenced material: blood T cells: a sorted CD56 or NKG2C T cell subset, CD4+ or CD8+ T cells, or bulk PBMC T cells (not recorded which). Here the CDR3 reads CASSPGTSGTEAFF.